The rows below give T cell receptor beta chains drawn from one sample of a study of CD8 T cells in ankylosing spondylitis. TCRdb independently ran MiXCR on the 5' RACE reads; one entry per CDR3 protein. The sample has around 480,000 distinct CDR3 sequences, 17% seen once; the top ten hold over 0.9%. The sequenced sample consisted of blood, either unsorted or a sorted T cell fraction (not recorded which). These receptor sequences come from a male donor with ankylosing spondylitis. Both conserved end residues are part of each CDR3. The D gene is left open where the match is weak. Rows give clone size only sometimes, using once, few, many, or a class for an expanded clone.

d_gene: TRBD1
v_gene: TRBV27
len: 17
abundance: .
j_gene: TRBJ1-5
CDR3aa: CASSFRADTGGNQPQHF
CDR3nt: TGTGCCAGCAGTTTTAGGGCGGACACAGGGGGGAATCAGCCCCAGCATTTT

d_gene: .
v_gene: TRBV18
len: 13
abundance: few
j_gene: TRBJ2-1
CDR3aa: CASRREPYNEQFF
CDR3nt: TGTGCCAGCCGACGGGAACCTTACAATGAGCAGTTCTTC

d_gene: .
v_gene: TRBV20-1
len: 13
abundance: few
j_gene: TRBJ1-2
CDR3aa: CSARLPPRDGYTF
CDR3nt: TGCAGTGCTAGGCTCCCGCCGCGCGACGGCTACACCTTC

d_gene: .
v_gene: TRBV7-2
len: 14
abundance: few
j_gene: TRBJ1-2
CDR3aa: CASSLERQNYGYTF
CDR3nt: TGTGCCAGCAGCTTAGAGAGACAGAACTATGGCTACACCTTC

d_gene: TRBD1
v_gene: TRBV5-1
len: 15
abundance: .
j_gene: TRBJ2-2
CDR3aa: CASSLEGASTGELFF
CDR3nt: TGCGCCAGCAGTCTCGAGGGGGCCAGCACCGGGGAGCTGTTTTTT

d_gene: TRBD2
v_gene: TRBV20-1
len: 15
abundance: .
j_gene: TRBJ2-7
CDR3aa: CSAISGTSGSYEQYF
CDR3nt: TGCAGTGCTATTTCCGGGACTAGCGGCTCCTACGAGCAGTACTTC

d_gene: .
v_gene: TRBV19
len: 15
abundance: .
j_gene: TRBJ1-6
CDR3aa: CASNRPGGGGSPLHF
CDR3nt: TGTGCCAGTAACCGACCCGGGGGCGGGGGTTCACCCCTCCACTTT

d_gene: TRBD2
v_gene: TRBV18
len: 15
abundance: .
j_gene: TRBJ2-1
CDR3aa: CASSPTREGLGEQFF
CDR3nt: TGTGCCAGCTCACCAACGCGGGAGGGCCTGGGGGAGCAGTTCTTC

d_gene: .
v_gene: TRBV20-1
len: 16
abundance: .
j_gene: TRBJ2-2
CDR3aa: CSARPGGAPNTGELFF
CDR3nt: TGCAGTGCTAGACCCGGGGGCGCCCCGAACACCGGGGAGCTGTTTTTT

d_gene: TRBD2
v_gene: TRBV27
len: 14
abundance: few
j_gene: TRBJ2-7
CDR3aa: CASKTLAGAYEQYF
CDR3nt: TGTGCCAGCAAGACCCTAGCGGGAGCTTACGAGCAGTACTTC

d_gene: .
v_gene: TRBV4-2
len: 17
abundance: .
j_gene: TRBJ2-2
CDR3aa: CASSQQTPGGGTGELFF
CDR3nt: TGTGCCAGCAGCCAACAAACACCTGGTGGGGGCACCGGGGAGCTGTTTTTT

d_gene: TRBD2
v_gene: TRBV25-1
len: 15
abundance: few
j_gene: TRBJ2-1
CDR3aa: CASEDSGRTYNEQFF
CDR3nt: TGTGCCAGCGAGGATAGCGGGAGAACATACAATGAGCAGTTCTTC

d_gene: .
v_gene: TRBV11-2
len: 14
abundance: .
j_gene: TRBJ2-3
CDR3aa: CASSWSDSTDTQYF
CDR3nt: TGTGCCAGCAGCTGGTCCGACAGCACAGATACGCAGTATTTT

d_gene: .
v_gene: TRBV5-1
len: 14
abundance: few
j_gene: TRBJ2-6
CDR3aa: CASSDIGGANVLTF
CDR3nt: TGCGCCAGCAGCGACATTGGCGGGGCCAACGTCCTGACTTTC

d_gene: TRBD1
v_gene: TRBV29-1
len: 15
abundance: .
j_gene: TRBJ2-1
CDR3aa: CSVEGTDSSYNEQIF
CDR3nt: TGCAGCGTTGAGGGGACAGATAGCTCCTACAATGAGCAGATCTTC

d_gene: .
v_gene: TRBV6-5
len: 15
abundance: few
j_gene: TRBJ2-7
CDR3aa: CASSYSQTDLYEQYF
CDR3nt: TGTGCCAGCAGTTACAGTCAGACGGACTTATACGAGCAGTACTTC

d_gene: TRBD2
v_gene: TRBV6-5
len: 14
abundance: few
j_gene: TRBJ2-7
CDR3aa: CASSYGTSGSEQYF
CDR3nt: TGTGCCAGCAGTTACGGGACTAGCGGATCTGAGCAGTACTTC

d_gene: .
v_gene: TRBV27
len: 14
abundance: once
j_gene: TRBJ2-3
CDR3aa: CASSPTRLPGTQYF
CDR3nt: TGTGCCAGCAGTCCGACCAGACTCCCCGGTACGCAGTATTTT

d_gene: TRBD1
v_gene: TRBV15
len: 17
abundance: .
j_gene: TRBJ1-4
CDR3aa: CATSRRVGGLTNEKLFF
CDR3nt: TGTGCCACCAGCAGGAGAGTAGGGGGCTTGACTAATGAAAAACTGTTTTTT

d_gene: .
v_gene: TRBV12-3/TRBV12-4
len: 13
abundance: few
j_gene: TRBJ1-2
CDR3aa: CASSPGQFGGYTF
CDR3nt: TGTGCCAGCAGTCCCGGCCAGTTCGGGGGCTACACCTTC

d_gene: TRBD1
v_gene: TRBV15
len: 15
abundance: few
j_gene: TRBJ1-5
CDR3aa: CATSSNSTGCQPQHF
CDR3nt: TGTGCCACCAGCAGTAACTCGACAGGGTGTCAGCCCCAGCATTTT

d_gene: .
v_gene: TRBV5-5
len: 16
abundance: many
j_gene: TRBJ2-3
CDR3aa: CASSLNPGTNTDTQYF
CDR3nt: TGTGCCAGCAGCTTGAATCCCGGGACGAACACAGATACGCAGTATTTT

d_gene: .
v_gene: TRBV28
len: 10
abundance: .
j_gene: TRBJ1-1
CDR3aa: CAIEDTEAFF
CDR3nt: TGTGCCATCGAGGACACTGAAGCTTTCTTT

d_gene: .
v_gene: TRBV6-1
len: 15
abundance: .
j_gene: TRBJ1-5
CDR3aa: CASILGSFSNQPQHF
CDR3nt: TGTGCCAGCATCCTCGGGAGTTTTAGCAATCAGCCCCAGCATTTT

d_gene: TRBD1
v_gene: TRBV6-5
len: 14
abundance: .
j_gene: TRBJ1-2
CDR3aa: CASSSRGPLYGYTF
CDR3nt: TGTGCCAGCAGTTCCAGGGGGCCCCTCTATGGCTACACCTTC

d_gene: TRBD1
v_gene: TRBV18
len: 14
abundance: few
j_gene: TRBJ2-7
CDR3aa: CASSSGGLPYEQYF
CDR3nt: TGTGCCAGCTCATCAGGGGGTCTGCCCTACGAGCAGTACTTC

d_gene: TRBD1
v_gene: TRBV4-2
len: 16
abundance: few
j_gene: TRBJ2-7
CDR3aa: CASSQEGGQGFYEQYF
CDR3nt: TGTGCCAGCAGCCAGGAAGGGGGACAGGGGTTCTACGAGCAGTACTTC

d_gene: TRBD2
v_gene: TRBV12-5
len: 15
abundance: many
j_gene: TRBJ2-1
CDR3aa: CASGPGTSKYNEQFF
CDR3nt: TGTGCTAGTGGCCCCGGGACTAGCAAATACAATGAGCAGTTCTTC

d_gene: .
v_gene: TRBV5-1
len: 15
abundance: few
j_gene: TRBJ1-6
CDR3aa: CASSGQVTGGSPLHF
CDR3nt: TGCGCCAGCAGCGGCCAGGTGACAGGAGGCTCACCCCTCCACTTT

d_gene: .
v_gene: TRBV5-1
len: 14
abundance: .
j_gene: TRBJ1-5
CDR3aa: CASSLSGYDQPQHF
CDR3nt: TGCGCCAGCAGCTTGTCTGGGTATGATCAGCCCCAGCATTTT

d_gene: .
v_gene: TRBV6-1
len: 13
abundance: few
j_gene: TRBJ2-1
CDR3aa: CASSLSGNNEQFF
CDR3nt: TGTGCCAGCAGCCTAAGTGGGAACAATGAGCAGTTCTTC

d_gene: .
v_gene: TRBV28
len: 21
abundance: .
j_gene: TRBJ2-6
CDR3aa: CASSLVDGSSPRGFGANVLTF
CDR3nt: TGTGCCAGCAGTTTAGTAGACGGCAGTTCCCCTAGGGGGTTTGGGGCCAACGTCCTGACTTTC